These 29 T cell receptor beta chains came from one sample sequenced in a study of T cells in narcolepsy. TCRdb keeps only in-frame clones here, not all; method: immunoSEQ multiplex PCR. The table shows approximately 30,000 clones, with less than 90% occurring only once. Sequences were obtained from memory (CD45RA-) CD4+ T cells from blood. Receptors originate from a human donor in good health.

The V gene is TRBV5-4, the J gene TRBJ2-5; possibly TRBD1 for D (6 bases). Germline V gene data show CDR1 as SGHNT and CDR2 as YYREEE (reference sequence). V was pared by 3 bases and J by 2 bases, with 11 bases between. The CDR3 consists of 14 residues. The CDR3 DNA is TGTGCCAGCAGCTCCGGGACAAATCAAGAGACCCAGTACTTC. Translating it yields CASSSGTNQETQYF.

The CDR3 DNA follows: TGCGCCAGCAGCTTGGGTGTCGGAAACACCGGGGAGCTGTTTTTT. Encoded protein: CASSLGVGNTGELFF. The chain employs TRBV5-1 and TRBJ2-2, with no clear D. CDR1 and CDR2 from the germline V gene are SGHRS and YFSETQ. There are 15 residues in the CDR3. V was cut by 0 bases and J by 2 bases, with 8 bases left in between.

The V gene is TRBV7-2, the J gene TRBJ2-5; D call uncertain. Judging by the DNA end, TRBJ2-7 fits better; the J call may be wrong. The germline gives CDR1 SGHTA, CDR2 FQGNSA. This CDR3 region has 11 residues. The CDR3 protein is CASSLDLEQYF. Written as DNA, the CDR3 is TGTGCCAGCAGCTTAGATCTCGAGCAGTACTTC.

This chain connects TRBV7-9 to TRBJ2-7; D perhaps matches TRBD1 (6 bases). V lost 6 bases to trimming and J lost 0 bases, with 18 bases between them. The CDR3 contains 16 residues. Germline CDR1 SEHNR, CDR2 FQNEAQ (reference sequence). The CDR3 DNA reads TGTGCCAGCAGTAACCGAGGGCAGGGGAACTCCTACGAGCAGTACTTC. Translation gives CASSNRGQGNSYEQYF.

The CDR3 coding sequence is TGTGCCAGCAGCCCCCTCGGATCGAATAATTCACCCCTCCACTTT. It specifies CASSPLGSNNSPLHF. The V and J genes are TRBV6-5 and TRBJ1-6; D gene ambiguous. From germline, CDR1 is MNHEY and CDR2 SVGAGI. V was pared by 6 bases and J by 5 bases, with 14 bases between. The CDR3 runs 15 residues.

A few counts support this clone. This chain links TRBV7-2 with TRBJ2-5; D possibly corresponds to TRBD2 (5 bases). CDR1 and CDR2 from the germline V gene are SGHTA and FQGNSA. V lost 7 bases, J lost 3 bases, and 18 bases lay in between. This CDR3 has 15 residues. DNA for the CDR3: TGTGCCAGCACAAACCGAGGGCGGGTCGAAGAGACCCAGTACTTC. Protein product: CASTNRGRVEETQYF.

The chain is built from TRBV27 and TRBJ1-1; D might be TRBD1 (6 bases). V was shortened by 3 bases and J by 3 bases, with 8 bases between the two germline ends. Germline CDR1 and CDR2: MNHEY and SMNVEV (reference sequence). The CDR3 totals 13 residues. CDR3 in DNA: TGTGCCAGCAGTTTTCAGGGGCACACTGAAGCTTTCTTT. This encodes CASSFQGHTEAFF.

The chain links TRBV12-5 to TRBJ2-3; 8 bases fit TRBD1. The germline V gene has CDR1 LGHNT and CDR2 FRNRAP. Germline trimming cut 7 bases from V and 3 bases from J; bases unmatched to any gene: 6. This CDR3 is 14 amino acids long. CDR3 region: CASAMDRVTDTQYF. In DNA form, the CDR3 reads TGTGCTAGTGCTATGGACAGGGTTACAGATACGCAGTATTTT.

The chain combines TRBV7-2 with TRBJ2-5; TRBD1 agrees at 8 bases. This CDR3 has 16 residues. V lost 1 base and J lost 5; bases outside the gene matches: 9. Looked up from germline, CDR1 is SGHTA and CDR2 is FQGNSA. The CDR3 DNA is TGTGCCAGCAGCTTAGGGGCAGGGGGCCGCGTGGAGACCCAGTACTTC. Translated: CASSLGAGGRVETQYF.

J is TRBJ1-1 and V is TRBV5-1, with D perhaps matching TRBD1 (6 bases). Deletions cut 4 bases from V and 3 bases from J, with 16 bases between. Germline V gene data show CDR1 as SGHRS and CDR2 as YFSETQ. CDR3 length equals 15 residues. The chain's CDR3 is CASSGGAGRYTEAFF. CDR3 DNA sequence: TGCGCCAGCAGCGGGGGGGCCGGGAGATACACTGAAGCTTTCTTT.

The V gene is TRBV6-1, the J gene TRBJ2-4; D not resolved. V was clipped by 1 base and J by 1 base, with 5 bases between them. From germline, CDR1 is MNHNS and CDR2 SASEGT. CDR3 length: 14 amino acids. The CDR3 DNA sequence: TGTGCCAGCAGTGAAGGGGTTGCCAAAAACATTCAGTACTTC. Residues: CASSEGVAKNIQYF.

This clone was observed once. The DNA for the CDR3 is TGTGCCAGCAGCTGGGACCGCTACACTGAAGCTTTCTTT. Protein product: CASSWDRYTEAFF. The genes are TRBV5-4 and TRBJ1-1, with D maybe TRBD1 (5 bases). Germline V gene lookup returns CDR1 SGHNT and CDR2 YYREEE (reference sequence). Trimming stripped 3 bases from V and 3 bases from J, with 9 bases between. The CDR3 loop spans 13 amino acids.

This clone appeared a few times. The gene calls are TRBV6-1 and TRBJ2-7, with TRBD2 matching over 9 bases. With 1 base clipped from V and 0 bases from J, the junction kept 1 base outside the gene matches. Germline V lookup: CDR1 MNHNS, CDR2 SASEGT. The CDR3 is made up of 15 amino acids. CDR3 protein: CASSEVSGSSYEQYF. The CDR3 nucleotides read TGTGCCAGCAGTGAAGTTAGCGGGAGCTCCTACGAGCAGTACTTC.

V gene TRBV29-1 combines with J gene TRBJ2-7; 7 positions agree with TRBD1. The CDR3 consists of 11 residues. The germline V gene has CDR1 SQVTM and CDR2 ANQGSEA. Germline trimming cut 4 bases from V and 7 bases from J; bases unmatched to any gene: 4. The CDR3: CSVGQGVEQYF. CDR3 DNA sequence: TGCAGCGTTGGACAGGGTGTTGAGCAGTACTTC.

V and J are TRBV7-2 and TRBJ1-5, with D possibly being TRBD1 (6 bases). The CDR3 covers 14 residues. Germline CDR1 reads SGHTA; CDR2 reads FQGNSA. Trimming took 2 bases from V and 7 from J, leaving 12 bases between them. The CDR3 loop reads CASSLRGGTQPQHF. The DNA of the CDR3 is TGTGCCAGCAGCTTACGAGGGGGGACCCAGCCCCAGCATTTT.

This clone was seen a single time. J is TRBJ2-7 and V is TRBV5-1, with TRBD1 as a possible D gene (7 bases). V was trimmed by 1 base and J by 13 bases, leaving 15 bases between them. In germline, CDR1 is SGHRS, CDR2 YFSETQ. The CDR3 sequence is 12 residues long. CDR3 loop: CASSLRGDSSYF. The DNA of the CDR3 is TGCGCCAGCAGCTTGAGGGGGGACAGTTCTTACTTC.

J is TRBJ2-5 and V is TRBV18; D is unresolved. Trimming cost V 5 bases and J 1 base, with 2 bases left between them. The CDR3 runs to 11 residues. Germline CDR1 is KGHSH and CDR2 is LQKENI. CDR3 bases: TGTGCCAGCTCAACCCAAGAGACCCAGTACTTC. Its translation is CASSTQETQYF.

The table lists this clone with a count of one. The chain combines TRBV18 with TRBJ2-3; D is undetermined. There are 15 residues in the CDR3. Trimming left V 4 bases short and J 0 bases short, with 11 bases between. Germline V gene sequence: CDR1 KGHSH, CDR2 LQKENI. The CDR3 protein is CASSQVAQSTDTQYF. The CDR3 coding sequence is TGTGCCAGCTCACAAGTTGCGCAAAGCACAGATACGCAGTATTTT. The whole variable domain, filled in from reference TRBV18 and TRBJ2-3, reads NAGVMQNPRHLVRRRGQEARLRCSPMKGHSHVYWYRQLPEEGLKFMVYLQKENIIDESGMPKERFSAEFPKEGPSILRIQQVVRGDSAAYFCASSQVAQSTDTQYFGPGTRLTVL.

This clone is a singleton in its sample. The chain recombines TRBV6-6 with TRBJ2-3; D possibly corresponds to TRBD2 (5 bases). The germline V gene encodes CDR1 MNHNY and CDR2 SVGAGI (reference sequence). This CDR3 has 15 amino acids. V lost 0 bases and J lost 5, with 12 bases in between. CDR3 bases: TGTGCCAGCAGTTACTCGAAGGTCGCGGGAGATACGCAGTATTTT. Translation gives CASSYSKVAGDTQYF.

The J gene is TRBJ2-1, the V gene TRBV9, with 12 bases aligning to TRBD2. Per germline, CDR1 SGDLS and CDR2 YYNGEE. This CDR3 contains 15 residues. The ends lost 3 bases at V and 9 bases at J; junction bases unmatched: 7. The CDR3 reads CASSAASGGASEQFF. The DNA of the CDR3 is TGTGCCAGCAGCGCGGCTAGCGGGGGGGCAAGTGAGCAGTTCTTC.

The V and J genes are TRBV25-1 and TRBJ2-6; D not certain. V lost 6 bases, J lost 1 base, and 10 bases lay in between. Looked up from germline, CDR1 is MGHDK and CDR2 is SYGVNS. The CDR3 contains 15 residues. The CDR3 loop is CASSPRVSGANVLTF. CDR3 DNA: TGTGCCAGCAGCCCACGGGTTTCTGGGGCCAACGTCCTGACTTTC.

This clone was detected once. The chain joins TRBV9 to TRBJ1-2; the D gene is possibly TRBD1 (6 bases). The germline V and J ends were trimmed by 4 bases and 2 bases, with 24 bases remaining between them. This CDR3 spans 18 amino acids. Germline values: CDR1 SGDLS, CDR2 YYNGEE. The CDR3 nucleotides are TGTGCCAGCAGCACCCGATCGCCAGGGGCGGACTACAACTATGGCTACACCTTC. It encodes CASSTRSPGADYNYGYTF.

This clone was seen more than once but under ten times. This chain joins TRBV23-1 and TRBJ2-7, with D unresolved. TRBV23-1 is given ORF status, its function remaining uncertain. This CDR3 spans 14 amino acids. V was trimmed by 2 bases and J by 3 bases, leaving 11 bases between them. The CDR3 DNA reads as TGCGCCAGCAGTCAACCTTGGCAGGTCTACGAGCAGTACTTC. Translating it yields CASSQPWQVYEQYF.

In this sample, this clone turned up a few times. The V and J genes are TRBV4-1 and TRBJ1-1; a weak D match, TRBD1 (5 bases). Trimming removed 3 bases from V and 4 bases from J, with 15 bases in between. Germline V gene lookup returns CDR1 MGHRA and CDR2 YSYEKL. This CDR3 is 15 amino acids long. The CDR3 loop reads CASSQARVVFTEAFF. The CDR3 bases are TGCGCCAGCAGCCAGGCCAGGGTGGTGTTCACTGAAGCTTTCTTT.

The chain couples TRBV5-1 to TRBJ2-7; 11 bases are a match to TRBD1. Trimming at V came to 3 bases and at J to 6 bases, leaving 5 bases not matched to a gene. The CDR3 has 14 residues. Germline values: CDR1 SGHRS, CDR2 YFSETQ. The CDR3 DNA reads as TGCGCCAGCAGCTCCCAGGGGACAGGGGGCGAGCAGTACTTC. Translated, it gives CASSSQGTGGEQYF.

CDR3 in amino acids: CASSPGTDGYTF. The CDR3 DNA sequence: TGTGCCAGCAGCCCAGGGACGGATGGCTACACCTTC. The chain couples TRBV7-6 to TRBJ1-2, with D possibly matching TRBD1 (5 bases). Between the trimmed V and J ends, which lost 5 bases and 6 bases, there was a span of 10 bases. The CDR3 has 12 amino acids. CDR1 is SGHVS and CDR2 is FNYEAQ in the germline V gene.

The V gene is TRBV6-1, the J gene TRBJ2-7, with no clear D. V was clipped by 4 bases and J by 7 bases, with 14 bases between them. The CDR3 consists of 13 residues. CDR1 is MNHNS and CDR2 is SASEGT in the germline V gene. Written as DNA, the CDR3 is TGTGCCAGCAGTGCGAGCCCGACGGTAGAGCAGTACTTC. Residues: CASSASPTVEQYF.

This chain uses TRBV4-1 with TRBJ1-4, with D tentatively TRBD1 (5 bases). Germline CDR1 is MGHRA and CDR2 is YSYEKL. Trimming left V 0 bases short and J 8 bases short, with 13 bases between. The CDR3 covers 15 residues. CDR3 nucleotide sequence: TGCGCCAGCAGCCAAGAAGGGCAGGGCGGAGAAAAACTGTTTTTT. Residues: CASSQEGQGGEKLFF.

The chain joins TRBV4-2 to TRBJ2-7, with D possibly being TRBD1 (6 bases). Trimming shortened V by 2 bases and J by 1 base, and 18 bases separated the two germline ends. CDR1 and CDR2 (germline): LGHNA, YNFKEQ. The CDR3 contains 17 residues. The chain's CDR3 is CASSQNLAGGRSYEQYF. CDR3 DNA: TGTGCCAGCAGCCAAAACCTAGCTGGGGGCAGGTCCTACGAGCAGTACTTC.